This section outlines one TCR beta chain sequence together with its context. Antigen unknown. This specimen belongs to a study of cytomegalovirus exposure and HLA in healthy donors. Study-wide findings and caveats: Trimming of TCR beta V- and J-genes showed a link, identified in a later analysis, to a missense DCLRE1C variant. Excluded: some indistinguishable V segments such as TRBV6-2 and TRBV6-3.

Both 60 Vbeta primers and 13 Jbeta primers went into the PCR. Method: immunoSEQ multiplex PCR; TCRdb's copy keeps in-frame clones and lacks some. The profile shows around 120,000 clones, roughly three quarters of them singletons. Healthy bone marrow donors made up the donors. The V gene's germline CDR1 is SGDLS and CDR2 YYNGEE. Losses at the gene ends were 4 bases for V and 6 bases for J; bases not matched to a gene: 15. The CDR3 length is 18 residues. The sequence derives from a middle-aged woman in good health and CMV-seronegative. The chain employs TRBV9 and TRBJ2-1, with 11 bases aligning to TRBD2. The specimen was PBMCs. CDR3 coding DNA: TGTGCCAGCAGCCCACTGGGGGCAGGACTAGCGGGCATCAATGAGCAGTTCTTC. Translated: CASSPLGAGLAGINEQFF.